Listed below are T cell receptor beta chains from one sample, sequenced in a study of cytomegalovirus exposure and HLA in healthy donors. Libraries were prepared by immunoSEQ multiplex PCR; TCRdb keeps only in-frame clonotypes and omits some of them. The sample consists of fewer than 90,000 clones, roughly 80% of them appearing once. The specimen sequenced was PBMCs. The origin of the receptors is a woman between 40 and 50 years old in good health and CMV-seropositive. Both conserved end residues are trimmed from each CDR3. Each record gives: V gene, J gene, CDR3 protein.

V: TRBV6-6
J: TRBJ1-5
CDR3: ASSPTGFGNQPQH

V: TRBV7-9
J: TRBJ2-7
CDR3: ASSSPGTNEMEQY

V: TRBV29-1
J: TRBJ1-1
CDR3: SVEGGLNTEAF

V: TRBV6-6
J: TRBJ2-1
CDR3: ASSPSSNSLRQF

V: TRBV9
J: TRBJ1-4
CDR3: ASSVQGGSANEKLF

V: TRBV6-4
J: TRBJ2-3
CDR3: ASSDGGHTDTQY

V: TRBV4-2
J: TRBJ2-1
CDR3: ASSQWDFPGEQF

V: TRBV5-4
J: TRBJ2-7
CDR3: ASNRGNEQY

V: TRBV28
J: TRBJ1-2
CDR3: ASRNRDNYGYT

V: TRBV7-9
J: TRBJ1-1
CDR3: ASSLEETTEAF

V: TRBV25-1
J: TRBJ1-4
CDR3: ASSEPPGQGSLGEKLF

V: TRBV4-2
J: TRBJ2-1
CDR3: ASSQDEVPYNEQF

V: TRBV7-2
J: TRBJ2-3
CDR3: ASSLVFDGSAGTDTQY

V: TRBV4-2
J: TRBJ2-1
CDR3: ASSQDPATSSYNEQF

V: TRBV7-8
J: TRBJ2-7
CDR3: ASSLAREQY

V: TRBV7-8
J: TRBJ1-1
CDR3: ASSPFLNTEAF

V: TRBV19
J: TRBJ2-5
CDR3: ASSASGIETQY

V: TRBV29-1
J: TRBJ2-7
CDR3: SVNRGPYEQY

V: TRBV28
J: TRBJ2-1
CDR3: ASSRTREQF

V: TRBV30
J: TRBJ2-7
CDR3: AWSGGRADEQY

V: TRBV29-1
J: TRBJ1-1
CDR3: SVEVRGLNTEAF

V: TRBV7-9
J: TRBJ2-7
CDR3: ASAGYEQY

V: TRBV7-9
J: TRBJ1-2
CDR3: ASSLAPHSYGYT

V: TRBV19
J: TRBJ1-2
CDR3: ASSTTEAGYYGYT

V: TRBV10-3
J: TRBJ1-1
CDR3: AISMNTEAF

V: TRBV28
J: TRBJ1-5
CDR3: ASSSYSNQPQH

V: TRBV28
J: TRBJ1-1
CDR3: ASSLSRGRTEAF

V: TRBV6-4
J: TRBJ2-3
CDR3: ASSDSRERTDTQY

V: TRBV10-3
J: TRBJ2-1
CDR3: AIRGTSSSYNEQF

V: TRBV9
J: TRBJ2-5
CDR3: ASSPGGEQY

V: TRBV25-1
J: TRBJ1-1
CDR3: ASSRKPPGENTEAF

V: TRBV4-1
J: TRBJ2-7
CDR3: ASSQEPGQLQYEQY